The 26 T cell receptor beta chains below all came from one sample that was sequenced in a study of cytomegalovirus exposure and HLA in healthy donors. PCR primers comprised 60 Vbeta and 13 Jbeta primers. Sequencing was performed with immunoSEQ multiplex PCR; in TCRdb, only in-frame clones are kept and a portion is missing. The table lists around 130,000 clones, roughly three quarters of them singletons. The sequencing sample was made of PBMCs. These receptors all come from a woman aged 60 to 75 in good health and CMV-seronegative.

In DNA form, the CDR3 reads TGTGCCAGCAGTTGGGACAGTTCCTACAATGAGCAGTTCTTC. Protein: CASSWDSSYNEQFF. The chain links TRBV28 to TRBJ2-1; 7 bases are a match to TRBD1. The germline V gene encodes CDR1 MDHEN and CDR2 SYDVKM. V lost 4 bases to trimming and J lost 1 base; unmatched junction nucleotides: 1. There are 14 residues in the CDR3.

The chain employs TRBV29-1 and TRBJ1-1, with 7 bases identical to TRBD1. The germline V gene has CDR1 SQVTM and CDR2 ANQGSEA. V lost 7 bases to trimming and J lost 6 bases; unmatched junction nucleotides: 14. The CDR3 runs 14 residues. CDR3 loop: CSALPTGSRAEAFF. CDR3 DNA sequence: TGCAGCGCCCTCCCGACAGGGTCAAGAGCTGAAGCTTTCTTT. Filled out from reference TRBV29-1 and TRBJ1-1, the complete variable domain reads SAVISQKPSRDICQRGTSLTIQCQVDSQVTMMFWYRQQPGQSLTLIATANQGSEATYESGFVIDKFPISRPNLTFSTLTVSNMSPEDSSIYLCSALPTGSRAEAFFGQGTRLTVV.

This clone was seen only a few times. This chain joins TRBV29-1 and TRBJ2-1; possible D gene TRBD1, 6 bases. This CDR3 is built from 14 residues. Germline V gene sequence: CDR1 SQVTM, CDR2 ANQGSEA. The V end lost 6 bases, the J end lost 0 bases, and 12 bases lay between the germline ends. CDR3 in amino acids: CSVGAGRSYNEQFF. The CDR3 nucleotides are TGCAGCGTGGGGGCGGGCCGCTCCTACAATGAGCAGTTCTTC.

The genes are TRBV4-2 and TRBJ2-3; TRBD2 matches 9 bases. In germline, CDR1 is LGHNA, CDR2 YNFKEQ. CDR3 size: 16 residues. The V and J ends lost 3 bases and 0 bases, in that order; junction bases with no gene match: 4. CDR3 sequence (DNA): TGTGCCAGCAGCCAGAGCGGGGGGACTAGCACAGATACGCAGTATTTT. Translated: CASSQSGGTSTDTQYF.

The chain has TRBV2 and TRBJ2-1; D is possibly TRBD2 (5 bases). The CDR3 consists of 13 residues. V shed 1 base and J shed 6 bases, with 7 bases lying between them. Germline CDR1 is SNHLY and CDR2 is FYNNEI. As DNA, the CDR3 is TGTGCCAGCAGTGAAGGGACTCTCAATGAGCAGTTCTTC. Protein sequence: CASSEGTLNEQFF.

This CDR3 is CAWDSGDTEAFF. CDR3 bases: TGTGCCTGGGATTCAGGGGACACTGAAGCTTTCTTT. V gene TRBV30 combines with J gene TRBJ1-1, with D possibly matching TRBD1 (6 bases). CDR3 length: 12 residues. Trimming took 5 bases from V and 3 from J, leaving 10 bases between them. The germline V gene encodes CDR1 GTSNPN and CDR2 SVGIG (reference sequence).

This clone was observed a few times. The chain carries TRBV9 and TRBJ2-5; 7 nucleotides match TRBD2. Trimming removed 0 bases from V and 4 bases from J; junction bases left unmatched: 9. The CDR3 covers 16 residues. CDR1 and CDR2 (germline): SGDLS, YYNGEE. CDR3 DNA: TGTGCCAGCAGCGTAGGGCAAGGCGGGGGAGGAGAGACCCAGTACTTC. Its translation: CASSVGQGGGGETQYF.

CDR3 sequence (DNA): TGTGCCTGGAGTGAAACAGGGAAACTGTTTTTT. This translates into CAWSETGKLFF. The V gene is TRBV30, the J gene TRBJ1-4; TRBD1 is a possible D gene (6 bases). The CDR3 sequence is 11 residues long. Germline V gene lookup returns CDR1 GTSNPN and CDR2 SVGIG (reference sequence). V lost 1 base to trimming and J lost 11 bases, with 8 bases between them. Supplemented by reference TRBV30 and TRBJ1-4, the full variable domain reads SQTIHQWPATLVQPVGSPLSLECTVEGTSNPNLYWYRQAAGRGLQLLFYSVGIGQISSEVPQNLSASRPQDRQFILSSKKLLLSDSGFYLCAWSETGKLFFGSGTQLSVL.

CDR3 bases: TGTGCCAGTAGTAGCTGGCGGGACAATGAGCAGTTCTTC. Translated: CASSSWRDNEQFF. The V and J genes are TRBV19 and TRBJ2-1; D perhaps matches TRBD2 (5 bases). This CDR3 spans 13 amino acids. V dropped 4 bases and J dropped 5 bases, with 9 bases sitting between them. The germline CDR1 and CDR2 sequences are LNHDA and SQIVND (reference sequence).

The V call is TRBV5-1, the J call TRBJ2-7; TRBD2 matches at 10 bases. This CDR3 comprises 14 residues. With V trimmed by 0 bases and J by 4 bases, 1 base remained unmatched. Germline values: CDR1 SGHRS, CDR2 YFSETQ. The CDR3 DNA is TGCGCCAGCAGCTTGGAGCGGGAGGGGTACGAGCAGTACTTC. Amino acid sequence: CASSLEREGYEQYF.

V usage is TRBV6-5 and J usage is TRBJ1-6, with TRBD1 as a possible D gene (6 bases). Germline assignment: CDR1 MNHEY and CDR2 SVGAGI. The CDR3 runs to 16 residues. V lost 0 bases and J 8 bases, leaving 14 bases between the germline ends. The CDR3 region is CASSYSGLNRDSPLHF. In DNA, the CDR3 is TGTGCCAGCAGTTACTCTGGACTTAACAGGGATTCACCCCTCCACTTT.

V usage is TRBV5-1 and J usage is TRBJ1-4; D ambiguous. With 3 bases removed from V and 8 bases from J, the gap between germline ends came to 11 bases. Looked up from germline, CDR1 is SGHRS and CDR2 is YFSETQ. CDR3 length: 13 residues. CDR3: CASSSREQEKLFF. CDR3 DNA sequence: TGCGCCAGCAGCTCCCGGGAACAAGAAAAACTGTTTTTT.

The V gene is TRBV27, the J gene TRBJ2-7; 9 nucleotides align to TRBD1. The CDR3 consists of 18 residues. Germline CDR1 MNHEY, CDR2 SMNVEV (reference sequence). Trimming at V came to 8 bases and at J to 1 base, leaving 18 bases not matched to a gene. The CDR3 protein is CASVTAVPSQGASYEQYF. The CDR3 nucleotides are TGTGCCAGCGTTACAGCAGTTCCATCACAGGGGGCTTCCTACGAGCAGTACTTC.

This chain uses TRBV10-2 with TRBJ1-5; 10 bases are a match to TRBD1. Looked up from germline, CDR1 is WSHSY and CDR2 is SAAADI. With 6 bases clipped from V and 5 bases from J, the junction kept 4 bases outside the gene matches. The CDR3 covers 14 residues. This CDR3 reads CASRLGQGDQPQHF. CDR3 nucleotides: TGCGCCAGCAGGCTAGGACAGGGGGATCAGCCCCAGCATTTT.

Here the CDR3 DNA reads TGTGCCAGCAGCTTGGGTCCTCCGGGAGGGTTTAACACCGGGGAGCTGTTTTTT. It translates to CASSLGPPGGFNTGELFF. The chain links TRBV7-2 to TRBJ2-2; 8 bases match TRBD2. After removal of 3 bases from V and 2 bases from J, the junction contained 11 bases not matched to a gene. Germline V gives CDR1 SGHTA, CDR2 FQGNSA. The CDR3 consists of 18 residues.

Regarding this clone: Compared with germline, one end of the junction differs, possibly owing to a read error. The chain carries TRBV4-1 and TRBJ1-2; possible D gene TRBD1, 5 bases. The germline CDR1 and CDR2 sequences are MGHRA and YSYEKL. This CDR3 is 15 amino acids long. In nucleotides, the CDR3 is TGCGCCAGCAGTCAAGATGGGGGGGGGAAATATGGCTACACCTTC. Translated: CASSQDGGGKYGYTF.

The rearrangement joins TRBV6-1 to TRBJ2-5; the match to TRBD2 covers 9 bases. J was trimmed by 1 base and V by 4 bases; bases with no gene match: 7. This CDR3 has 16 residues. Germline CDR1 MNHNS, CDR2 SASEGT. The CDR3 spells CASSGRLAEFQETQYF. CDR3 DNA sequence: TGTGCCAGCAGTGGCAGACTAGCGGAGTTCCAAGAGACCCAGTACTTC.

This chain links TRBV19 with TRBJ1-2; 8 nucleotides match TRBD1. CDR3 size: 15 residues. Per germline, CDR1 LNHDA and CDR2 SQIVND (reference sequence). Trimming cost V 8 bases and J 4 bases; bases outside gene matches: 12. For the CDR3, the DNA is TGTGCCAGTCGGGAGCAGGGGGCCCGTGGCTATGGCTACACCTTC. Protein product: CASREQGARGYGYTF.

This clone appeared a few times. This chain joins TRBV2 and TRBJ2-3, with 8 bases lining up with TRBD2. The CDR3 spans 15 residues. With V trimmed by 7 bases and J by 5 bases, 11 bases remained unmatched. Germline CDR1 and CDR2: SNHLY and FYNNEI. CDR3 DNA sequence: TGTGCCAGCATGCAGAGATCGGCGGGAGGAGATACGCAGTATTTT. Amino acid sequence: CASMQRSAGGDTQYF. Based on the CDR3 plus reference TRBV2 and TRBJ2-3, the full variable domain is EPEVTQTPSHQVTQMGQEVILRCVPISNHLYFYWYRQILGQKVEFLVSFYNNEISEKSEIFDDQFSVERPDGSNFTLKIRSTKLEDSAMYFCASMQRSAGGDTQYFGPGTRLTVL.

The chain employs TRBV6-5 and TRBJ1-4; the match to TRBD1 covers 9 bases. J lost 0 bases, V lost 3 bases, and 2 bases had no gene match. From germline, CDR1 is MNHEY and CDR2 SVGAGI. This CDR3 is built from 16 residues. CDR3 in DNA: TGTGCCAGCAGTTATGGACAGGGGACAACTAATGAAAAACTGTTTTTT. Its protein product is CASSYGQGTTNEKLFF.

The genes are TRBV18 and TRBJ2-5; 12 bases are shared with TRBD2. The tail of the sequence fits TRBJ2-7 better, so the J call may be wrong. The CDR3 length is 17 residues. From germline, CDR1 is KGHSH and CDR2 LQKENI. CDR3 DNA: TGTGCCAGCTCACCGTCACTAGCGGGAGGAGGGGCCTACGAGCAGTACTTC. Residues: CASSPSLAGGGAYEQYF.

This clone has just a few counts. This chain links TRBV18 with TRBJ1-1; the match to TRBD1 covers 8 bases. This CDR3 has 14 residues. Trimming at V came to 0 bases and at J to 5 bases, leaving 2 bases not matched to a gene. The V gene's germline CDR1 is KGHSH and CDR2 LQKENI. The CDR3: CASSPPWDRTEAFF. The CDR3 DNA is TGTGCCAGCTCACCACCCTGGGACAGGACTGAAGCTTTCTTT.

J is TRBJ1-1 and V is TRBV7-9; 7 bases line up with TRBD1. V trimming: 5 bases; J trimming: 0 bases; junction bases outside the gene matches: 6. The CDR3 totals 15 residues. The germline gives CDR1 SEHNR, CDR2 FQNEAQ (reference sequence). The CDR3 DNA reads TGTGCCAGCAGCACCAACACAGGGGTGAACACTGAAGCTTTCTTT. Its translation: CASSTNTGVNTEAFF.

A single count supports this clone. CDR3 loop: CASSDNSGNTGELFF. DNA of the CDR3: TGTGCCAGCAGCGATAATAGCGGGAACACCGGGGAGCTGTTTTTT. The genes are TRBV9 and TRBJ2-2, with D perhaps TRBD2 (6 bases). Trimming shortened V by 3 bases and J by 1 base, and 10 bases separated the two germline ends. CDR1 is SGDLS, CDR2 YYNGEE, per germline. This CDR3 comprises 15 residues.

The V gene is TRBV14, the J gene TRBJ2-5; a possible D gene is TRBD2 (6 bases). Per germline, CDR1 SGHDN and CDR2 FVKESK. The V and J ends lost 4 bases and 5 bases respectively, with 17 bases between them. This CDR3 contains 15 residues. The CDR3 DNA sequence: TGTGCCAGCAGCCCCATGACTAGTAAGATGGAGACCCAGTACTTC. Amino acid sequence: CASSPMTSKMETQYF. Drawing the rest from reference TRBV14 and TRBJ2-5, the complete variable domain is EAGVTQFPSHSVIEKGQTVTLRCDPISGHDNLYWYRRVMGKEIKFLLHFVKESKQDESGMPNNRFLAERTGGTYSTLKVQPAELEDSGVYFCASSPMTSKMETQYFGPGTRLLVL.

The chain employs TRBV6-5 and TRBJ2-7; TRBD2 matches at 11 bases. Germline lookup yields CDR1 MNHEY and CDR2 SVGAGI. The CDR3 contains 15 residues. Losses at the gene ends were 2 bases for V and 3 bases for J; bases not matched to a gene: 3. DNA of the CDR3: TGTGCCAGCAGTTACGGGGGGACTAGCGGCTACGAGCAGTACTTC. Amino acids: CASSYGGTSGYEQYF.